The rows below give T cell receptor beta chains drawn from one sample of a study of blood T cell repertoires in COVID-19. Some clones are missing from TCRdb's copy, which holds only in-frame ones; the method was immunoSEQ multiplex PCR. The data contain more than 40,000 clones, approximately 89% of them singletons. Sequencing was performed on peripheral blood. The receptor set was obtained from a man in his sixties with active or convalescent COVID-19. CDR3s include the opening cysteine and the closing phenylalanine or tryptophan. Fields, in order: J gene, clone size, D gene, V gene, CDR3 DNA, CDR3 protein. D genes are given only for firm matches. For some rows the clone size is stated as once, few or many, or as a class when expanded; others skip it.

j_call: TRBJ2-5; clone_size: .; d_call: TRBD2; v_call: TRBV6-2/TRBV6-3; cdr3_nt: TGTGCCAGCAGTTCGGGACTAGCGGGGGGATACCAAGAGACCCAGTACTTC; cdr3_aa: CASSSGLAGGYQETQYF
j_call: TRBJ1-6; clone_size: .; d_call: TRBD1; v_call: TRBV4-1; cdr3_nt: TGCGCCAGCAGCCAAGATGGCTTCAGGGGACAGAGCTCCTATAATTCACCCCTCCACTTT; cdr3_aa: CASSQDGFRGQSSYNSPLHF
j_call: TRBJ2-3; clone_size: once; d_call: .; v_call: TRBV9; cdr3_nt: TGTGCCAGCAGCCAACTAGCTCGTCCAGATACGCAGTATTTT; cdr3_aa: CASSQLARPDTQYF
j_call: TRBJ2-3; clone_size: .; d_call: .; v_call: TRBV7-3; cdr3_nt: TGTGCCAGCAGCCTGTCGCGTCCTTCCACAGATACGCAGTATTTT; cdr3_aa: CASSLSRPSTDTQYF
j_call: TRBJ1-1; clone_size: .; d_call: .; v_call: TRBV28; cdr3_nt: TGTGCCAGCATGACAGAAGACGCTGAAGCTTTCTTT; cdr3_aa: CASMTEDAEAFF
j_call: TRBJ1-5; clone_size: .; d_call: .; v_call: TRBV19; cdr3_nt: TGTGCCAGTAGTCCCAACAGGGCCTACAATCAGCCCCAGCATTTT; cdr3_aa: CASSPNRAYNQPQHF
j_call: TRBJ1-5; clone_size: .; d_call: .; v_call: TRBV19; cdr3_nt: TGTGCCAGTAGTCCCCAGGGGTATTCGCTCAATCAGCCCCAGCATTTT; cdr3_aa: CASSPQGYSLNQPQHF
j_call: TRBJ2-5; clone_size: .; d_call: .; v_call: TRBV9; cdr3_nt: TGTGCCAGCAGCTCTAGTTCAGGGGTTGATGAGACCCAGTACTTC; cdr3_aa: CASSSSSGVDETQYF
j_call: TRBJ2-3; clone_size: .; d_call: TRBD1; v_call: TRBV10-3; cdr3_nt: TGTGCCATCAGTCGCCGGGACAGCCTAGGAGGTGGGGATACGCAGTATTTT; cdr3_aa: CAISRRDSLGGGDTQYF
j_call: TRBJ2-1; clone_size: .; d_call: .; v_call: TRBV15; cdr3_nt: TGTGCCACCAGGATGGACAAAAGCTCCTACAATGAGCAGTTCTTC; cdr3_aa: CATRMDKSSYNEQFF
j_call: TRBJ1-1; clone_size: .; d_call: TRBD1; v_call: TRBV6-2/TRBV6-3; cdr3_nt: TGTGCCAGCAGCCCCGGGACAGGGGACGGGTACACTGAAGCTTTCTTT; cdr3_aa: CASSPGTGDGYTEAFF
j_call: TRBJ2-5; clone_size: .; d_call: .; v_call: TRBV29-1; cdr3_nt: TGCAGCGTTGAAGATCAACGAGGAGAGACCCAGTACTTC; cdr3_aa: CSVEDQRGETQYF
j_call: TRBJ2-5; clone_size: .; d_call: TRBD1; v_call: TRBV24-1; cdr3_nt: TGTGCCACCAGTGACCCGGGACAGGGGGGAGAGACCCAGTACTTC; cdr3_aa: CATSDPGQGGETQYF
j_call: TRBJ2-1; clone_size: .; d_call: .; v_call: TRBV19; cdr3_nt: TGTGCCAGTAGTGACAGGAGCTCCTACAATGAGCAGTTCTTC; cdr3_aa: CASSDRSSYNEQFF
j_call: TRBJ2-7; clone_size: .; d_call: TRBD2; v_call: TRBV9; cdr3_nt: TGTGCCAGCAGCTCGGGACTAGCGGGAATTGAAGAGCAGTACTTC; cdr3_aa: CASSSGLAGIEEQYF
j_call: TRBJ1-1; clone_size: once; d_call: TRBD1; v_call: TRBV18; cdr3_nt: TGTGCCAGCTCATCCCGACAGGGCATGAACACTGAAGCTTTCTTT; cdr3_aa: CASSSRQGMNTEAFF
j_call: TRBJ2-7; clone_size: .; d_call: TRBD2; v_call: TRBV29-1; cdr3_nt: TGCAGCGTTGGGACTAGCGGTGAGTGGCAGTACTTC; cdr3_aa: CSVGTSGEWQYF
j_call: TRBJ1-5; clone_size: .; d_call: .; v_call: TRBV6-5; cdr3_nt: TGTGCCAGCAGTTACAGGACAGCGGGGCAGCCCCAGCATTTT; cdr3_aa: CASSYRTAGQPQHF
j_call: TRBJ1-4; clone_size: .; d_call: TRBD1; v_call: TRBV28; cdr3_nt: TGTGCCAGCAGTCCCGCAAGACAGGGGTTTGGAAAACTGTTTTTT; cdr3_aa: CASSPARQGFGKLFF
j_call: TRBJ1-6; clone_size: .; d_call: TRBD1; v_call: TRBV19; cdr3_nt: TGTGCCAGTACCCTCGCAGGGGGTACCTCACCCCTCCACTTT; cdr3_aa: CASTLAGGTSPLHF
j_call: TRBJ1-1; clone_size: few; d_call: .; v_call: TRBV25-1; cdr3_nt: TGTGCCAGCAGTGAAGCGGGGCCCACTGAAGCTTTCTTT; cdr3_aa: CASSEAGPTEAFF
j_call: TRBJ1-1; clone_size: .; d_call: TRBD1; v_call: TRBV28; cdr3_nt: TGTGCCATCGACCCCCTCGGGACATTAAACAGGGGCACTGAAGCTTTCTTT; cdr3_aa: CAIDPLGTLNRGTEAFF
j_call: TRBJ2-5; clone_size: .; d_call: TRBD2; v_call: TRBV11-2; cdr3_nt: TGTGCCAGCAGCTTAGGTAGTAGCGGGGGGAAGACCCAGTACTTC; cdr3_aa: CASSLGSSGGKTQYF
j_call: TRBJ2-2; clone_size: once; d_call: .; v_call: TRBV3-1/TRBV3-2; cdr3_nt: TGTGCCAGCAGCCTGAGGATCGGAACCGGGGAGCTGTTTTTT; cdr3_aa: CASSLRIGTGELFF
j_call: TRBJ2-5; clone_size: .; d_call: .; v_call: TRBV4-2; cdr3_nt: TGTGCCAGCAGCGCTCGGGGAGAGGGCGCGGGCCTAGAGACCCAGTACTTC; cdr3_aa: CASSARGEGAGLETQYF
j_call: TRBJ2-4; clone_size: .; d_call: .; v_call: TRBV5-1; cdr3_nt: TGCGCCAGCGGGCCTGGGAGCCTCTCCGGAGGTCGGGACATTCAGTACTTC; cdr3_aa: CASGPGSLSGGRDIQYF
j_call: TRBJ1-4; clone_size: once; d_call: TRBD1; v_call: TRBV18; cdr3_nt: TGTGCCAGCTCACCCCGAGGACAGGGAGATGAAAAACTGTTTTTT; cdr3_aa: CASSPRGQGDEKLFF
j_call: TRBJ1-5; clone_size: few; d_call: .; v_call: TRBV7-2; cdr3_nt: TGTGCCAGCAGCCCTAGTAGTGGGTATAGCAATCAGCCCCAGCATTTT; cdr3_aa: CASSPSSGYSNQPQHF
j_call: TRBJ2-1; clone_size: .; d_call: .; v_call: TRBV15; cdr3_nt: TGTGCCACCAGCAGAGATATCCAGGGCTCCTACAATGAGCAGTTCTTC; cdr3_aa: CATSRDIQGSYNEQFF